This TCR beta chain was retrieved from a study of metastatic and nonmetastatic thyroid tumors. Study summary: A comparison of repertoires was made across blood and tumor or nodule tissue from malignant and benign thyroid patients.

Each patient came to thyroid surgery without any prior treatment (of any kind). This clone was seen repeatedly, ten times or more. Trimming stripped 0 bases from V and 5 bases from J, with 6 bases between. The V gene's germline CDR1 is SGHTA and CDR2 FQGTGA. This CDR3 is 13 amino acids long. MiXCR reprocessed the PCR reads for TCRdb. The data show about 39,000 clones, more than 15% seen once. The sequencing sample was made of blood. The clonotype originates from a female donor with papillary thyroid cancer or a benign thyroid nodule (not recorded which). Some clones in this sample may be carry-over from other donors' samples. The chain carries TRBV7-3 and TRBJ2-3; TRBD2 is a possible D gene (5 bases). DNA for the CDR3: TGTGCCAGCAGCTTAACGGAGGAAGATACGCAGTATTTT. Amino acid sequence: CASSLTEEDTQYF.